Shown below are 6 T cell receptor beta chains from a single sample sequenced in a study of siplizumab effects on memory and regulatory T cells. TCRdb keeps only in-frame clones here, not all; method: immunoSEQ multiplex PCR. Among approximately 92,000 clones listed, 90% to 95% were seen once. The sample consisted of non-Treg CD4+ T cells sorted from blood. These TCRs come from a human donor in good health.

V gene TRBV6-6 combines with J gene TRBJ2-1; D might be TRBD1 (6 bases). Looked up from germline, CDR1 is MNHNY and CDR2 is SVGAGI (reference sequence). The V end lost 2 bases, the J end lost 0 bases, and 11 bases lay between the germline ends. This CDR3 spans 16 amino acids. CDR3 in DNA: TGTGCCAGCAGTTACCTGACAGGAGTCTCCTACAATGAGCAGTTCTTC. This gives the protein CASSYLTGVSYNEQFF.

The chain joins TRBV28 to TRBJ2-7; 8 bases are shared with TRBD2. V lost 5 bases to trimming and J lost 1 base; unmatched junction nucleotides: 4. This CDR3 has 14 residues. Germline V gene lookup returns CDR1 MDHEN and CDR2 SYDVKM. The CDR3 sequence: CASSPREVSYEQYF. CDR3 sequence (DNA): TGTGCCAGCAGTCCGCGGGAGGTATCCTACGAGCAGTACTTC. The full variable domain, its missing parts supplied by reference TRBV28 and TRBJ2-7, is DVKVTQSSRYLVKRTGEKVFLECVQDMDHENMFWYRQDPGLGLRLIYFSYDVKMKEKGDIPEGYSVSREKKERFSLILESASTNQTSMYLCASSPREVSYEQYFGPGTRLTVT.

V and J are TRBV19 and TRBJ2-1; D is unclear. The ends were cut back, 8 bases at V and 2 bases at J, with 31 bases in the middle. Germline V gene sequence: CDR1 LNHDA, CDR2 SQIVND (reference sequence). The CDR3 length is 20 residues. CDR3 sequence (DNA): TGTGCCAGTCCGAAACGAAAACCAACCTTGGCGGCCGCACCCTACAATGAGCAGTTCTTC. Residues: CASPKRKPTLAAAPYNEQFF.

The rearrangement uses TRBV7-2 and TRBJ1-3; possibly TRBD1 for D (5 bases). Germline V gene data show CDR1 as SGHTA and CDR2 as FQGNSA. The ends were cut back, 1 base at V and 5 bases at J, with 15 bases in the middle. The length of the CDR3 is 16 residues. The CDR3 region has the DNA TGTGCCAGCAGCTTAGAACCCCTGGGGGGACGAAACACCATATATTTT. Amino acids: CASSLEPLGGRNTIYF. The variable domain in full, with the rest retrieved from reference TRBV7-2 and TRBJ1-3, is GAGVSQSPSNKVTEKGKDVELRCDPISGHTALYWYRQSLGQGLEFLIYFQGNSAPDKSGLPSDRFSAERTGGSVSTLTIQRTQQEDSAVYLCASSLEPLGGRNTIYFGEGSWLTVV.

The chain links TRBV7-8 to TRBJ1-2; perhaps TRBD1 as D (5 bases). V lost 3 bases to trimming and J lost 8 bases, with 13 bases between them. Germline CDR1 and CDR2: SGHVS and FQNEAQ. The CDR3 spans 13 residues. In DNA, the CDR3 is TGTGCCAGCAGCTTGGCGGGGGGAGGAGGCTACACCTTC. Translation: CASSLAGGGGYTF.

J is TRBJ1-2 and V is TRBV5-1, with D possibly TRBD1 on 6 matching bases. Germline CDR1 reads SGHRS; CDR2 reads YFSETQ. The CDR3 is 15 amino acids. V lost 5 bases and J lost 6, with 20 bases in between. CDR3 coding DNA: TGCGCCAGCAGTCCTTATTCAACAGGGAAGAATGGCTACACCTTC. Its translation: CASSPYSTGKNGYTF.